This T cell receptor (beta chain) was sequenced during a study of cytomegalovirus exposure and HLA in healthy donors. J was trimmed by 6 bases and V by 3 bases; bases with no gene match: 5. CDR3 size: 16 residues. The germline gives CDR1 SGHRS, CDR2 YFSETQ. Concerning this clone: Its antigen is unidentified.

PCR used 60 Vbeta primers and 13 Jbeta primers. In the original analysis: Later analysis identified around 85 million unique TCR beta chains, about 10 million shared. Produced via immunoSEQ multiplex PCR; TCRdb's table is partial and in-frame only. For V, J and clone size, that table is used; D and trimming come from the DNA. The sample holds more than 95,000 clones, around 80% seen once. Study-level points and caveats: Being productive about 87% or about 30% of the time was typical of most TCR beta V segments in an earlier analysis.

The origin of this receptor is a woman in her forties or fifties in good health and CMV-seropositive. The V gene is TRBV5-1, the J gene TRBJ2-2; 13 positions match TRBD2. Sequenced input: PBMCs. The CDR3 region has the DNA TGCGCCAGCAGCTGGGGGACTAGCGGGATCGCCGGGGAGCTGTTTTTT. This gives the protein CASSWGTSGIAGELFF. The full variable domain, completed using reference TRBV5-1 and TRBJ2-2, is KAGVTQTPRYLIKTRGQQVTLSCSPISGHRSVSWYQQTPGQGLQFLFEYFSETQRNKGNFPGRFSGRQFSNSRSEMNVSTLELGDSALYLCASSWGTSGIAGELFFGEGSRLTVL.